A single sample is the source of the 17 T cell receptor beta chains below, sequenced in a study of tumor and adjacent non-tumor tissue in lung cancer. Three rounds of nested PCR, following a modified ARM-PCR protocol, produced the TCRbeta library. Each CDR3 protein gets one entry after TCRdb re-called the multiplex PCR reads with MiXCR. Here the sample spans approximately 120,000 distinct CDR3 sequences, about 61% being singletons. No cell sorting was done before RNA was extracted from the tissue. The normal lung tissue was taken more than 3 cm from the tumor edge. The sample taken for sequencing was distant non-tumor lung tissue. Every receptor here comes from a man aged 60 to 75 with non-small cell lung cancer.

With regard to this clonotype: The junction departs from the called germline gene at one end, perhaps through a read error. The rearrangement joins TRBV12-3 or TRBV12-4 to TRBJ2-5; no firm D call. The length of the CDR3 is 11 residues. CDR3 bases: TGTGCCACCACCAGGTCGGAGACCCAGTACTTT. This encodes CATTRSETQYF.

A remark on this clonotype: Lacking the conserved final phenylalanine or tryptophan, this CDR3 likely reflects a read error. The rearrangement joins TRBV11-2 to TRBJ1-2; D not resolved. The germline CDR1 and CDR2 sequences are SGHAT and FQNNGV. This CDR3 contains 12 residues. V dropped 0 bases and J dropped 4 bases, with 3 bases sitting between them. The CDR3 loop is CASSLDSYGYTY. The CDR3 nucleotides are TGTGCCAGCAGCTTAGATAGCTATGGCTACACCTAT.

On this clonotype itself: This may be a read error: a much more frequent sequence differs by one nucleotide. The chain carries TRBV20-1 and TRBJ1-1; D perhaps matches TRBD1 (6 bases). The CDR3 has 15 residues. The germline CDR1 and CDR2 sequences are DFQATT and SNEGSKA (reference sequence). CDR3 residues: CSASTTGGMNTEALF. The CDR3 DNA reads TGCAGTGCTAGTACGACAGGAGGAATGAACACTGAAGCTTTATTT.

Points on this clonotype: A junction boundary mismatches the germline segment, possibly from a read error. V is TRBV11-2 and J is TRBJ2-1; 9 bases map to TRBD2. From germline, CDR1 is SGHAT and CDR2 FQNNGV. This CDR3 spans 17 amino acids. The CDR3 reads CASSLAGELPYRVEQFF. CDR3 bases: TGTGCCAGCAGTTTAGCGGGGGAACTGCCTTACCGAGTGGAGCAGTTCTTC.

This clonotype was found many times. V and J are TRBV29-1 and TRBJ2-5, with D tentatively TRBD1 or TRBD2 (6 bases each). Germline V gene sequence: CDR1 SQVTM, CDR2 ANQGSEA. The CDR3 has 14 amino acids. V lost 4 bases to trimming and J lost 4 bases, with 16 bases between them. The CDR3 nucleotides read TGCAGCGTTGTTGACCGGGGGCGGGGAGAGACCCAGTACTTC. This encodes CSVVDRGRGETQYF.

The DNA of the CDR3 is TGCGCCAGCAGCGCCGCCAGGGGGACACAAAACATTCAGTACTTC. Residues: CASSAARGTQNIQYF. The chain has TRBV5-1 and TRBJ2-4; 7 bases agree with TRBD1. Trimming cost V 4 bases and J 5 bases; bases outside gene matches: 9. This CDR3 is 15 amino acids long. Per germline, CDR1 SGHRS and CDR2 YFSETQ.

About this clonotype: A clone one base away is much larger, so this may be a read error. The rearrangement uses TRBV28 and TRBJ2-3, with D perhaps matching TRBD2 (6 bases). From germline, CDR1 is MDHEN and CDR2 SYDVKM. The CDR3 contains 15 residues. CDR3: CTSSLWGTGEDTQYF. CDR3 in DNA: TGTACCAGCAGTTTATGGGGGACTGGAGAGGATACGCAGTATTTT.

V usage is TRBV4-2 and J usage is TRBJ2-5; D unresolved. This CDR3 has 15 residues. Germline CDR1 reads LGHNA; CDR2 reads YNFKEQ. As DNA, the CDR3 is TGTCCCTGCAGCCAAGCGAATCAGGTTCAAGAGACCCAGTACTTC. Protein: CPCSQANQVQETQYF.

As concerns this clonotype: A clone one base away is much larger, so this may be a read error. This chain joins TRBV7-9 and TRBJ2-1, with 7 positions matching TRBD1. There are 18 residues in the CDR3. CDR1 and CDR2 (germline): SEHNR, FQNEAQ (reference sequence). V lost 0 bases to trimming and J lost 1 base; unmatched junction nucleotides: 9. The CDR3 nucleotides are TGTGCCAGCAGCTTAGCGCTTATTAAGGGACAGTCCTACAATGAGCAGTTCTTC. Translated: CASSLALIKGQSYNEQFF. Full variable domain (outside the CDR3, taken from reference TRBV7-9 and TRBJ2-1): DTGVSQNPRHKITKRGQNVTFRCDPISEHNRLYWYRQTLGQGPEFLTYFQNEAQLEKSRLLSDRFSAERPKGSFSTLEIQRTEQGDSAMYLCASSLALIKGQSYNEQFFGPGTRLTVL.

This clonotype was counted ten times or more. The chain couples TRBV5-1 to TRBJ2-5, with D possibly being TRBD2 (7 bases). The CDR3 loop spans 15 amino acids. In germline, CDR1 is SGHRS, CDR2 YFSETQ. The ends were cut back, 1 base at V and 5 bases at J, with 15 bases in the middle. The CDR3 region has the DNA TGCGCCAGCAGCTTGTTCGGGGGGCGAGAGGAGACCCAGTACTTC. Protein product: CASSLFGGREETQYF.

The chain employs TRBV29-1 and TRBJ2-3; 8 nucleotides match TRBD2. CDR1 is SQVTM and CDR2 is ANQGSEA in the germline V gene. The V gene end was trimmed by 8 bases and the J gene end by 3 bases; junction bases not matched to a gene: 13. The CDR3 covers 15 residues. The CDR3 reads CSIRTSWGRTDTQYF. The CDR3 bases are TGCAGCATCCGGACTAGCTGGGGAAGGACAGATACGCAGTATTTT.

A word on this clonotype: A junction end diverges from the germline sequence, so it may reflect a read error. The gene calls are TRBV5-6 and TRBJ1-5; D perhaps matches TRBD1 (5 bases). This CDR3 contains 14 residues. Germline values: CDR1 SGHDT, CDR2 YYEEEE. This chain's CDR3 is CASNLRGSGQPQHF. CDR3 sequence (DNA): TGTGCCAGCAACTTGAGGGGCTCTGGGCAGCCCCAGCATTTT.

This clonotype was seen a few times. A much larger clonotype is one base distant, so this may be a read error. This chain joins TRBV4-3 and TRBJ2-1, with D possibly TRBD1 on 6 matching bases. There are 14 residues in the CDR3. V gave up 8 bases and J gave up 5 bases, with 16 bases separating them. The germline V gene has CDR1 LGHNA and CDR2 YSLEER. CDR3 sequence (DNA): TGCGCCAGCTGCGTTTCAGGGGCACACAATGAGCAGTTCTTC. This sequence encodes CASCVSGAHNEQFF.

This clonotype was detected ten times or more. The chain couples TRBV6-2 or TRBV6-3 to TRBJ2-7, with 7 bases lining up with TRBD1. Germline CDR1 MNHEY, CDR2 SVGEGT. The CDR3 is made up of 12 amino acids. V gave up 7 bases and J gave up 4 bases; unmatched junction bases: 4. CDR3 nucleotides: TGTGCCAGCAAGGAGACAGGGTACGAGCAGTACTTC. Protein product: CASKETGYEQYF.

Points on this clonotype: One junction end does not reproduce the germline sequence, and a read error may be involved. The V gene is TRBV6-5, the J gene TRBJ2-7; 7 bases fit TRBD1. Per germline, CDR1 MNHEY and CDR2 SVGAGI. The CDR3 has 15 residues. CDR3 in amino acids: CASITNRGSSYGQYF. In DNA, the CDR3 is TGTGCCAGCATAACAAACAGGGGAAGCTCCTACGGGCAGTACTTC.

Notes on this clonotype: One junction end disagrees with the germline gene, perhaps due to a read error. The chain links TRBV7-9 to TRBJ1-4, with D possibly TRBD1 on 5 matching bases. Germline V lookup: CDR1 SEHNR, CDR2 FQNEAQ (reference sequence). The CDR3 sequence is 15 residues long. The CDR3, as DNA: TGTGCCAGCAGCGGCAACAGGCTAACTAATGAAAAAATGTTTTTT. Translated: CASSGNRLTNEKMFF.

The V call is TRBV28, the J call TRBJ2-7; TRBD1 matches 8 bases. There are 18 residues in the CDR3. Germline loops: CDR1 MDHEN, CDR2 SYDVKM. With V trimmed by 10 bases and J by 0 bases, 20 bases remained unmatched. CDR3 loop: CAISQGAIFVGTSYEQYF. As DNA, the CDR3 is TGTGCCATCAGCCAGGGGGCTATATTCGTCGGGACCTCCTACGAGCAGTACTTC.